This T cell receptor beta chain was documented in a study of identical twins. The ends were cut back, 4 bases at V and 4 bases at J, with 12 bases in the middle. This CDR3 has 13 residues. Germline V gives CDR1 SGHRS, CDR2 YFSETQ. TCRdb called the 5' RACE reads again in MiXCR, with one record for every CDR3 protein. The data hold some 690,000 distinct CDR3 sequences, with 21% observed a single time. This clonotype showed up many times. The same sample was also studied in work on T cells expressing NK-cell markers.

The material sequenced was PBMCs. The V gene is TRBV5-1, the J gene TRBJ2-7; possible D gene TRBD1, 6 bases. The source is a woman between 18 and 30 years old in good health. CDR3 protein: CASSHGQRYEQYF. CDR3 bases: TGCGCCAGCAGCCACGGACAGAGATACGAGCAGTACTTC.